This T cell receptor (beta chain) was observed in a study of shared clonotypes between healthy human individuals. The assay was immunoSEQ multiplex PCR, and TCRdb's table has in-frame clones only and misses some. In the table there are roughly 2.1 million clones, more than 85% of which are singletons. There are 16 residues in the CDR3. Germline-derived CDR1 and CDR2 are MNHEY and SVGAGI. Deletions cut 1 base from V and 0 bases from J, with 10 bases between. Positively selected for CCR7, the CD45RO-negative cells used as naive CD8 cells excluded terminally differentiated effector memory CD45RA+ cells. Donors comprised healthy HIV-negative adults lacking recent acute infections or vaccinations.

The rearrangement links TRBV6-5 to TRBJ2-1, with a possible D match to TRBD2 (5 bases). This sequence was found in a man between 18 and 29 years old in good health. Some clones in this sample may be carry-over from other donors' samples. Material: naive CD8+ T cells from PBMCs. The CDR3 sequence: CASSYFSDSSYNEQFF. The CDR3 nucleotides are TGTGCCAGCAGTTACTTTAGCGATAGCTCCTACAATGAGCAGTTCTTC.